What follows are 12 T cell receptor beta chains derived from one specimen sequenced in a study of beta chain features in type 1 diabetes. Study results and caveats: Shortening of TCRB CDR3s, moderate but significant, appeared in all four CD4+ subsets of Type 1 diabetes patients.

The authors reverse transcribed all of the isolated RNA, so sequencing captured expressed TCRB transcripts. Assay used: immunoSEQ multiplex PCR; TCRdb lists only in-frame clones, some missing. The table has 250,000 to 300,000 clones, 13% to 15% seen once; the top ten hold approximately 0.015%. Their antigens remain unidentified. The sample was naive CD4+ T cells from blood. Every receptor here comes from a young man with type 1 diabetes.

This clone was counted a few times. The chain recombines TRBV7-3 with TRBJ1-1; D call uncertain. V was cut by 2 bases and J by 4 bases, with 14 bases left in between. The CDR3 contains 15 residues. CDR1 is SGHTA and CDR2 is FQGTGA in the germline V gene. CDR3 sequence (DNA): TGTGCCAGCAGCTTACGGGGAGTGGGGAGCACTGAAGCTTTCTTT. It codes for CASSLRGVGSTEAFF.

This clone showed up just a few times. J is TRBJ2-3 and V is TRBV9; the match to TRBD2 covers 12 bases. The CDR3 contains 17 residues. CDR1 is SGDLS, CDR2 YYNGEE, per germline. With 0 bases clipped from V and 2 bases from J, the junction kept 4 bases outside the gene matches. CDR3 sequence (DNA): TGTGCCAGCAGCGTAGAGCCTAGCGGGAGGGACACAGATACGCAGTATTTT. It encodes CASSVEPSGRDTDTQYF.

The chain combines TRBV5-4 with TRBJ1-2; D unresolved. V dropped 9 bases and J dropped 2 bases, with 17 bases sitting between them. Germline loops: CDR1 SGHNT, CDR2 YYREEE (reference sequence). This CDR3 region has 14 residues. This chain's CDR3 is CATQASTTNYGYTF. The CDR3 DNA sequence: TGTGCCACCCAAGCATCGACAACCAACTATGGCTACACCTTC.

This clone was observed a few times. The gene calls are TRBV7-2 and TRBJ2-5, with 8 bases matching TRBD2. Germline CDR1 SGHTA, CDR2 FQGNSA. J was trimmed by 4 bases and V by 1 base; bases with no gene match: 5. This CDR3 has 15 residues. The DNA of the CDR3 is TGTGCCAGCAGCTTAGGAGCGGGAGTGGCAGAGACCCAGTACTTC. Translated, it gives CASSLGAGVAETQYF.

A few counts support this clone. The chain links TRBV15 to TRBJ2-5; D remains ambiguous. This CDR3 spans 12 amino acids. V was shortened by 3 bases and J by 7 bases, with 9 bases between the two germline ends. In germline, CDR1 is LNHNV, CDR2 YYDKDF (reference sequence). CDR3 sequence (DNA): TGTGCCACCAGCAGCTACTCTAGGACCCAGTACTTC. Its protein product is CATSSYSRTQYF.

This clone turned up a few times. The chain employs TRBV29-1 and TRBJ2-7; no definite D call. The length of the CDR3 is 11 residues. Germline CDR1 reads SQVTM; CDR2 reads ANQGSEA. With 2 bases removed from V and 2 bases from J, the gap between germline ends came to 4 bases. CDR3: CSVELAYEQYF. CDR3 coding DNA: TGCAGCGTTGAACTCGCCTACGAGCAGTACTTC.

V and J are TRBV5-1 and TRBJ2-7; TRBD2 aligns across 7 bases. Germline V lookup: CDR1 SGHRS, CDR2 YFSETQ. The CDR3 extends over 14 amino acids. With 0 bases clipped from V and 5 bases from J, the junction kept 5 bases outside the gene matches. For the CDR3, the DNA is TGCGCCAGCAGCTTGGGACTAGCTACCCACGAGCAGTACTTC. The encoded protein is CASSLGLATHEQYF.

The chain joins TRBV5-1 to TRBJ2-7; 9 positions match TRBD2. CDR1 and CDR2 (germline): SGHRS, YFSETQ. V trimming: 6 bases; J trimming: 4 bases; junction bases outside the gene matches: 5. This CDR3 is built from 13 residues. The chain's CDR3 is CASNPSGTYEQYF. The CDR3, as DNA: TGCGCCAGCAATCCTAGCGGGACGTACGAGCAGTACTTC.

This chain joins TRBV19 and TRBJ2-1; TRBD2 matches 12 bases. The CDR3 consists of 16 residues. Germline CDR1 and CDR2: LNHDA and SQIVND (reference sequence). Trimming at V came to 7 bases and at J to 5 bases, leaving 9 bases not matched to a gene. CDR3 residues: CASNPSGRAGNNEQFF. Written as DNA, the CDR3 is TGTGCCAGTAATCCTAGCGGGAGGGCCGGAAACAATGAGCAGTTCTTC.

The CDR3 protein is CASSPPGLAVNYEQYF. In DNA, the CDR3 is TGTGCCAGCAGCCCTCCCGGACTAGCGGTAAACTACGAGCAGTACTTC. The V gene is TRBV5-4, the J gene TRBJ2-7, with 10 bases identical to TRBD2. CDR3 size: 16 residues. In germline, CDR1 is SGHNT, CDR2 YYREEE (reference sequence). V shed 4 bases and J 3 bases; nucleotides not matched to a gene: 10.

J is TRBJ2-7 and V is TRBV5-1; 7 nucleotides line up with TRBD1. The CDR3 has 14 residues. Trimming at V came to 6 bases and at J to 2 bases, leaving 8 bases not matched to a gene. Per the germline V gene, CDR1 is SGHRS and CDR2 is YFSETQ. The CDR3 loop is CASMYRQGAYEQYF. Here the CDR3 DNA reads TGCGCCAGCATGTACCGACAGGGCGCCTACGAGCAGTACTTC.

This clone came up a few times. The chain has TRBV7-8 and TRBJ2-2; TRBD1 agrees at 8 bases. CDR1 is SGHVS, CDR2 FQNEAQ, per germline. Trimming removed 5 bases from V and 3 bases from J; junction bases left unmatched: 11. The CDR3 loop spans 17 amino acids. The CDR3 spells CASSRGTRGLDTGELFF. In DNA, the CDR3 is TGTGCCAGCAGCCGAGGCACCAGGGGGCTGGACACCGGGGAGCTGTTTTTT. The whole variable domain, remainder taken from reference TRBV7-8 and TRBJ2-2, is GAGVSQSPRYKVAKRGQDVALRCDPISGHVSLFWYQQALGQGPEFLTYFQNEAQLDKSGLPSDRFFAERPEGSVSTLKIQRTQQEDSAVYLCASSRGTRGLDTGELFFGEGSRLTVL.